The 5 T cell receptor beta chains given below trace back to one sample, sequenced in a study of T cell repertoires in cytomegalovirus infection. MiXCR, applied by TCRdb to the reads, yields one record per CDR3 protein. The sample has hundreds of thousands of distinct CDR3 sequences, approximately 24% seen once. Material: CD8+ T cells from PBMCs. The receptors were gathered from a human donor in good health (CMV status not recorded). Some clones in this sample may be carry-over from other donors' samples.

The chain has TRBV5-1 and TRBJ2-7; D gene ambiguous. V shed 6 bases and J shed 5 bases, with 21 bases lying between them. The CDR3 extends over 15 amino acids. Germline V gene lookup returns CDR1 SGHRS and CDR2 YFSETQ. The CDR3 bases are TGCGCCAGCACCGGTTGGAACTCAGAGTTCGACGAGCAGTACTTC. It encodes CASTGWNSEFDEQYF.

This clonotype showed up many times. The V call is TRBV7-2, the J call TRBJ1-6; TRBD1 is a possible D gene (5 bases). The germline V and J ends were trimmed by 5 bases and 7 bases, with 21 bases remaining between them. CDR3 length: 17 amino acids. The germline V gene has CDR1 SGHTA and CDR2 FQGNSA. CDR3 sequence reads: CASSTGPQQGGNSPLHF. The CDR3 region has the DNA TGTGCCAGCAGCACGGGCCCCCAGCAGGGCGGCAATTCACCCCTCCACTTT.

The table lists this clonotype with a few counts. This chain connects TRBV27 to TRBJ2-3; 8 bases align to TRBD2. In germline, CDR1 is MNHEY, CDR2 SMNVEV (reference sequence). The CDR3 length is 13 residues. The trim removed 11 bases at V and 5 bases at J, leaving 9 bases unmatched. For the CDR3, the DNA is TGTGCCTCCGGGAGGGTTGGAGTAGATACGCAGTATTTT. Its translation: CASGRVGVDTQYF.

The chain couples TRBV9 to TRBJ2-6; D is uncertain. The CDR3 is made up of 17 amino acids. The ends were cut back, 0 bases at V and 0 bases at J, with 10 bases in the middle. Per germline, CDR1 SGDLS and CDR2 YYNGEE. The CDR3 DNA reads TGTGCCAGCAGCGTAGTTCAGGAACCCTCTGGGGCCAACGTCCTGACTTTC. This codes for CASSVVQEPSGANVLTF.

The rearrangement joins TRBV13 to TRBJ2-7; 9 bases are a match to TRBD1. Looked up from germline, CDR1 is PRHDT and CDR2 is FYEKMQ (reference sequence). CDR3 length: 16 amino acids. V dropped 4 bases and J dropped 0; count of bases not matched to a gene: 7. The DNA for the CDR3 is TGTGCCAGCAGCTGGGATGAGGGACAGGGCTCCTACGAGCAGTACTTC. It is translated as CASSWDEGQGSYEQYF. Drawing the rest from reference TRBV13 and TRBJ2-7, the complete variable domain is AAGVIQSPRHLIKEKRETATLKCYPIPRHDTVYWYQQGPGQDPQFLISFYEKMQSDKGSIPDRFSAQQFSDYHSELNMSSLELGDSALYFCASSWDEGQGSYEQYFGPGTRLTVT.